Sequencing of this T cell receptor beta chain was carried out in a study of CD8 T cells in ankylosing spondylitis. Study-wide points: Clones that were linked to disease were CD8+ and were relatively rare in peripheral blood. Reactive arthritis synovial fluid and blood were previously reported to contain some motif variants. Reportedly, disease-linked clones are significantly enriched in ankylosing spondylitis patients' matched synovial fluid.

There are many counts of this clonotype. The target antigen is unknown. For TCR beta, libraries came from quantitative 5'-RACE with molecular barcodes. A single record per CDR3 protein comes from TCRdb applying MiXCR to the 5' RACE reads. Here the sample spans hundreds of thousands of distinct CDR3 sequences, around 7.8% being singletons. With 5 bases clipped from V and 3 bases from J, the junction kept 5 bases outside the gene matches. Looked up from germline, CDR1 is KGHDR and CDR2 is SFDVKD. The CDR3 has 16 residues. The chain is built from TRBV24-1 and TRBJ2-2, with 10 bases aligning to TRBD1. The TCR originated in a male donor with ankylosing spondylitis or in good health (not recorded which). Sequencing was carried out using blood, either unsorted or a sorted T cell fraction (not recorded which). The CDR3 loop reads CATSGGQGMYTGELFF. DNA for the CDR3: TGTGCCACCAGTGGGGGACAGGGGATGTACACCGGGGAGCTGTTTTTT.